This T cell receptor (beta chain) was sequenced during a study of T cell responses to AZD1222 COVID-19 vaccine (dated by TCRdb to about 2021). As for the study more broadly: AZD1222 recipients with second doses at about 4 weeks or about 12 weeks were pooled, because spike-specific TCR depth and breadth did not differ between schedules. Trial participants were enrolled by age into subgroups of 18-55, 56-69 and 70-plus years, and around 150, 29 and 61 TCR-sequenced participants, respectively, were included in these subgroups. TCR sequencing covered more than 230 trial participants: some 210 given two doses of AZD1222 and around 26 given two doses of MenACWY control vaccine. The study at large found these results: The 56-69-year group was small, and its depth increase did not reach significance, likely because of low power. Conclusions about previously exposed vaccinees are limited, since just five or six AZD1222 recipients were seropositive for SARS-CoV-2 at baseline. The vaccine-associated CD4 TCRs covered the entire spike protein, and the dominant responses fell in regions 160-218 and 743-854. Because no day 14 peak-response samples were available, the repertoires could be characterized only after the peak T cell response. Participants were mostly white British and included more females than males, and it was suggested by the authors that clonal diversity may have been underestimated. Spike-specific TCR breadth and depth rose significantly after two AZD1222 doses compared with day 0 and with MenACWY recipients. Nearly half of unique spike-specific TCRs reportedly recognized epitopes outside regions mutated in the B.1.351 and B.1.1.7 variants.

The CDR3 regions of human TCRbeta chains were analyzed by immunosequencing. On the study's bioinformatics: TCRs in the repertoires were compared against a reference library of SARS-CoV-2-specific TCRs that had been generated with the MIRA antigen-specificity platform. Breadth meant the fraction of unique TCRs that were SARS-CoV-2-associated, whereas depth meant the fraction of total T cells that were SARS-CoV-2-associated. Using the MIRA data, each spike-specific TCR was mapped to the spike region that the TCR reacts to and placed in a CD4 or CD8 class. Log10-transformed breadth and depth values were compared by one-way ANOVA with Sidak's multiple comparisons tests. In its TCRdb copy, this immuneACCESS table keeps in-frame sequences only and misses some clones. Where compared with another copy, unresolved V genes explain less than half of these, and the others have no known cause. V, J and clone size are taken as reported in that table, and D and trimming were inferred from the DNA itself. Within this sample are some 170,000 clones, with around 90% of them counted one time only. Of the sample, 1.5% to 2% is held by the ten largest clones.

V is reduced by 3 bases and J by 8 bases, leaving a spacing of 21 bases between them. The CDR3 numbers 17 residues from cysteine through phenylalanine. Just CDR3 DNA is preserved here, 51 bases in frame from base 1. From a lookup of the germline V gene, CDR1 and CDR2 are SGHTS and YDEGEE. Details on this clone: The antigen it binds to is not known. Qualities for individual bases were not recorded, and no much larger clone is one base off.

According to the study, the label for this sample's time point signals: baseline before first vaccination. Vaccinee samples came from UK trials COV001 and COV002, including a single-blind randomized controlled phase 2/3 trial of AZD1222 (ChAdOx1 nCoV-19) in healthy adults. For TCRbeta chain sequencing, PBMC samples were collected from trial participants at day 0 and at day 28 after the second dose. The sequence was obtained from an adult in good health. The rearrangement combines TRBV5-8 with TRBJ1-6, with a tentative D gene TRBD1 over 5 matching bases. The sequenced sample was peripheral blood, obtained on day 0 of AZD1222 vaccination. The DNA sequence follows: TGTGCCAGCAGCTGGGGGGTCGGGGCGACCTTGGATTCACCCCTCCACTTT. Protein translation: CASSWGVGATLDSPLHF.